These 10 T cell receptor beta chains were sequenced from one sample in a study of vaccination and CD4 T cells after COVID-19. These receptors have no identified antigens. Cultured CD4+ T cell DNA was sequenced using the Oncomine TCR Beta short-read assay. TCRdb re-called the PCR reads through MiXCR, storing one row per CDR3 protein. The sample yields roughly 20,000 distinct CDR3 sequences, about 80% seen once. Treatment reported: roughly nine-day PBMC culture with coronavirus spike peptide pools or control peptides (ViraFEST assay). The input for sequencing was CD4+ T cells from blood, cultured in vitro, taken after SARS-CoV-2 vaccination. The receptors were sampled from a human donor who received a COVID-19 vaccine.

The chain links TRBV6-1 to TRBJ1-1, with a weak D call TRBD1 (5 bases). V was trimmed by 6 bases and J by 2 bases, leaving 16 bases between them. Germline CDR1 reads MNHNS; CDR2 reads SASEGT. This CDR3 has 15 amino acids. CDR3 amino acids: CASRPRYDRNTEAFF. The CDR3 nucleotides are TGTGCCAGCAGACCCCGATACGACAGAAACACTGAAGCTTTCTTT.

This rearrangement joins TRBV19 to TRBJ1-5; D is unclear. CDR1 is LNHDA, CDR2 SQIVND, per germline (reference sequence). The CDR3 is made up of 14 amino acids. V was pared by 6 bases and J by 0 bases, with 9 bases between. CDR3 residues: CASSTGHSNQPQHF. The DNA of the CDR3 is TGTGCCAGTAGCACGGGTCATAGCAATCAGCCCCAGCATTTT.

This clonotype has just one count. This chain connects TRBV20-1 to TRBJ2-3; D is ambiguous. V gave up 0 bases and J gave up 2 bases, with 12 bases separating them. Per germline, CDR1 DFQATT and CDR2 SNEGSKA (reference sequence). The CDR3 extends over 15 amino acids. The CDR3, as DNA: TGCAGTGCTAGAGACATAGACGGCTTCACAGATACGCAGTATTTT. Its translation: CSARDIDGFTDTQYF.

The chain employs TRBV7-9 and TRBJ1-1; D perhaps matches TRBD1 (5 bases). V was pared by 2 bases and J by 5 bases, with 15 bases between. The CDR3 sequence is 15 residues long. Germline V gene data show CDR1 as SEHNR and CDR2 as FQNEAQ (reference sequence). The DNA for the CDR3 is TGTGCCAGCAGCTTACTCGGCCCGGGGGGGACTGAAGCTTTCTTT. Encoded protein: CASSLLGPGGTEAFF.

V and J are TRBV7-9 and TRBJ2-2; weak D call: TRBD1 (6 bases). Trimming pared 4 bases from V and 1 base from J, leaving 13 bases between. There are 16 residues in the CDR3. The germline V gene encodes CDR1 SEHNR and CDR2 FQNEAQ (reference sequence). CDR3 residues: CASSSNRQVNTGELFF. The CDR3 DNA follows: TGTGCCAGCAGCTCTAATAGACAGGTGAACACCGGGGAGCTGTTTTTT.

The chain has TRBV6-1 and TRBJ2-5; tentatively, D is TRBD2 (6 bases). Germline V gene sequence: CDR1 MNHNS, CDR2 SASEGT. The V end was cut by 6 bases, the J end by 0 bases, with 17 bases between. There are 16 residues in the CDR3. The CDR3 here is CASRNRLVGHQETQYF. In DNA form, the CDR3 reads TGTGCCAGCAGAAACCGACTAGTGGGGCACCAAGAGACCCAGTACTTC.

The chain combines TRBV7-8 with TRBJ1-2; D uncertain. V lost 5 bases and J 0 bases, leaving 22 bases between the germline ends. Germline V gene sequence: CDR1 SGHVS, CDR2 FQNEAQ. This CDR3 comprises 18 residues. The CDR3 is CASSTREGGRIANYGYTF. DNA for the CDR3: TGTGCCAGCAGCACAAGAGAGGGAGGACGGATAGCTAACTATGGCTACACCTTC.

CDR3 region: CASSYYGQTNEKLFF. The CDR3 DNA sequence: TGTGCCAGCAGTTACTATGGACAGACTAATGAAAAACTGTTTTTT. The chain employs TRBV27 and TRBJ1-4; D might be TRBD1 (6 bases). Trimming took off 4 bases at V and 2 bases at J, with 11 bases between the two ends. The CDR3 sequence is 15 residues long. Germline assignment: CDR1 MNHEY and CDR2 SMNVEV (reference sequence).

The V gene is TRBV20-1, the J gene TRBJ1-4, with 9 bases matching TRBD1. CDR1 and CDR2 from the germline V gene are DFQATT and SNEGSKA (reference sequence). The ends lost 6 bases at V and 7 bases at J; junction bases unmatched: 15. CDR3 size: 16 residues. The CDR3 region is CSARVPGQGSSEKLFF. CDR3 nucleotides: TGCAGTGCCCGAGTCCCGGGACAGGGATCAAGTGAAAAACTGTTTTTT.

The V call is TRBV20-1, the J call TRBJ1-2, with D tentatively TRBD1 (5 bases). V lost 3 bases to trimming and J lost 2 bases, with 10 bases between them. The CDR3 loop spans 13 amino acids. Per the germline V gene, CDR1 is DFQATT and CDR2 is SNEGSKA (reference sequence). The CDR3 DNA reads TGCAGTGCTAGGGAGGGGTGGAACTATGGCTACACCTTC. This sequence encodes CSAREGWNYGYTF.